This is a list of T cell receptor beta chains from one sample in a study of radiation and T cells in renal cell carcinoma. Measured with immunoSEQ multiplex PCR; TCRdb has only the in-frame clones, and not every one. The sample holds roughly 58,000 clones; 65% to 80% are singletons and the top ten take approximately 6.6%. Sequencing was performed on blood, taken from a patient whose treatment included radiotherapy and nephrectomy. These receptors were collected from a man aged 60 to 69 with renal cell carcinoma. Each CDR3 is given without its conserved first and last residue. Each record gives: CDR3 protein, V gene, D gene, clone size, J gene. A D gene is named only where the DNA matches it firmly. The size of a clone is reported for some rows only, either as once, few or many, or as a class for expanded clones.

CDR3aa: SGTGRGHGKLF; v_gene: TRBV30; d_gene: TRBD1; abundance: NA; j_gene: TRBJ1-4
CDR3aa: ASSPNAGAGEQF; v_gene: TRBV14; d_gene: NA; abundance: NA; j_gene: TRBJ2-1
CDR3aa: ASQEQISTDTQY; v_gene: TRBV5-1; d_gene: NA; abundance: NA; j_gene: TRBJ2-3
CDR3aa: ASSIPGGSYNEQF; v_gene: TRBV19; d_gene: TRBD2; abundance: NA; j_gene: TRBJ2-1
CDR3aa: ASSIEEGGKIVNTEAF; v_gene: TRBV19; d_gene: NA; abundance: NA; j_gene: TRBJ1-1
CDR3aa: ASSERITEAF; v_gene: TRBV6-1; d_gene: NA; abundance: NA; j_gene: TRBJ1-1
CDR3aa: ASNDLNTEAF; v_gene: TRBV19; d_gene: NA; abundance: NA; j_gene: TRBJ1-1
CDR3aa: ASISSSNQPQH; v_gene: TRBV6-1; d_gene: NA; abundance: few; j_gene: TRBJ1-5
CDR3aa: SVEVGSLSSYNEQF; v_gene: TRBV29-1; d_gene: NA; abundance: NA; j_gene: TRBJ2-1
CDR3aa: ASSLGATEQF; v_gene: TRBV7-6; d_gene: NA; abundance: NA; j_gene: TRBJ2-1
CDR3aa: ARPGGIKRNTEAF; v_gene: TRBV9; d_gene: NA; abundance: few; j_gene: TRBJ1-1
CDR3aa: ASSLLRDNQPQH; v_gene: TRBV5-6; d_gene: NA; abundance: NA; j_gene: TRBJ1-5
CDR3aa: ASSLAQSPRDEQF; v_gene: TRBV5-1; d_gene: NA; abundance: NA; j_gene: TRBJ2-1
CDR3aa: ASSTDEDPTDTQY; v_gene: TRBV5-4; d_gene: NA; abundance: NA; j_gene: TRBJ2-3
CDR3aa: ASSYSAGGGEAF; v_gene: TRBV6-6; d_gene: NA; abundance: NA; j_gene: TRBJ1-1
CDR3aa: ASSYPGQGGTEAF; v_gene: TRBV6-6; d_gene: TRBD1; abundance: NA; j_gene: TRBJ1-1
CDR3aa: ASSSGGQTDTQY; v_gene: TRBV5-1; d_gene: TRBD1; abundance: NA; j_gene: TRBJ2-3
CDR3aa: ASSLSGGPNTGELF; v_gene: TRBV7-2; d_gene: TRBD2; abundance: NA; j_gene: TRBJ2-2
CDR3aa: ASRARATGYVSNQPQH; v_gene: TRBV27; d_gene: TRBD1; abundance: NA; j_gene: TRBJ1-5
CDR3aa: ASSPHTQNTEAF; v_gene: TRBV9; d_gene: NA; abundance: few; j_gene: TRBJ1-1
CDR3aa: ASSGRSGLRYNEQF; v_gene: TRBV19; d_gene: NA; abundance: NA; j_gene: TRBJ2-1
CDR3aa: AISEGNQPQH; v_gene: TRBV10-3; d_gene: NA; abundance: NA; j_gene: TRBJ1-5
CDR3aa: ASSLDPQGSYGYT; v_gene: TRBV11-2; d_gene: NA; abundance: NA; j_gene: TRBJ1-2
CDR3aa: ASSSPGGWLSGNTIY; v_gene: TRBV7-8; d_gene: NA; abundance: few; j_gene: TRBJ1-3
CDR3aa: ASSNGQGRIGELF; v_gene: TRBV19; d_gene: TRBD1; abundance: few; j_gene: TRBJ2-2
CDR3aa: SVALANNEQF; v_gene: TRBV29-1; d_gene: NA; abundance: NA; j_gene: TRBJ2-1
CDR3aa: ASSSGTRTDTQY; v_gene: TRBV5-1; d_gene: TRBD2; abundance: NA; j_gene: TRBJ2-3
CDR3aa: AISESGGYYGYT; v_gene: TRBV10-3; d_gene: NA; abundance: NA; j_gene: TRBJ1-2
CDR3aa: ASSLLGAYGNQPQH; v_gene: TRBV27; d_gene: NA; abundance: NA; j_gene: TRBJ1-5